Included here is one T cell receptor (beta chain) sequence, with context. Its antigen is not identified. This specimen comes from a study of blood T cells in healthy people across ages. Study details: T cells yielded about one barcoded beta molecule per two cells through template switching. Regarding the study as a whole: The unsorted PBMCs prevented any conclusive comparison of naive versus antigen-experienced cells.

Next came a second PCR, run for roughly 6 to 11 cycles, which used a sample-barcoded 5' primer along with a J-beta primer mix. TCRdb analysed the 5' RACE reads with MiXCR anew, one entry per CDR3 protein. This table has some 940,000 distinct CDR3 sequences, just under 30% appearing once. These data were also reused for a study on T cells of mothers and their children.

The sample was blood. The receptor was derived from a woman aged 40 to 49 in good health.

This CDR3 is CASSLAWGDSRLGSEAFF. The CDR3 DNA sequence: TGTGCCAGCAGCTTGGCGTGGGGGGACAGCAGATTAGGAAGTGAAGCTTTCTTT. This chain links TRBV7-8 with TRBJ1-1; 7 nucleotides agree with TRBD1. CDR1 and CDR2 from the germline V gene are SGHVS and FQNEAQ. CDR3 length equals 18 residues. The trim removed 3 bases at V and 7 bases at J, leaving 20 bases unmatched.